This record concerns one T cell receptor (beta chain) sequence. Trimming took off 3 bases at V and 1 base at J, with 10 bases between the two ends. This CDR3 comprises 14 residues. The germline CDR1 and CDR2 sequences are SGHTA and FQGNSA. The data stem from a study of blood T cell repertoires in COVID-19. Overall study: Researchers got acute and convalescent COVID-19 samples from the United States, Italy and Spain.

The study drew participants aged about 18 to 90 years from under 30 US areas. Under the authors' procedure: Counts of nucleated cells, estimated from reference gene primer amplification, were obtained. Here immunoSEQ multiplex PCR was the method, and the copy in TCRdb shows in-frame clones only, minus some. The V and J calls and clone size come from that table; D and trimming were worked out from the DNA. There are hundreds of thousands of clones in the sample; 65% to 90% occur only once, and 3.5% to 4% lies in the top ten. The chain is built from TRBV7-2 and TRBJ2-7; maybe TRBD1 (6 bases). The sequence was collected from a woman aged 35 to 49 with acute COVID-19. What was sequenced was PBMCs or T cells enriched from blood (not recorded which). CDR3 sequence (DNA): TGTGCCAGCAGCTTCTCGGACAGTTCCTACGAGCAGTACTTC. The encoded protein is CASSFSDSSYEQYF. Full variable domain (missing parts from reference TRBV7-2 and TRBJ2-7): GAGVSQSPSNKVTEKGKDVELRCDPISGHTALYWYRQSLGQGLEFLIYFQGNSAPDKSGLPSDRFSAERTGGSVSTLTIQRTQQEDSAVYLCASSFSDSSYEQYFGPGTRLTVT.